This T cell receptor beta chain is drawn from a study of cytomegalovirus exposure and HLA in healthy donors. Study-wide findings and caveats: Certain sequence variants were highly shared and formed a cluster, and this cluster was likely a sequencing artifact. In a later analysis, a missense DCLRE1C variant was linked to TCR beta V- and J-gene trimming.

Primers included in the PCR were 60 Vbeta and 13 Jbeta primers. Repertoires were generated with immunoSEQ multiplex PCR, while TCRdb's copy carries only in-frame clones and drops some. The repertoire consists of over 150,000 clones, with around four fifths occurring once and the leading ten covering approximately 7%. Worth noting for this clone: Its antigen is as yet unknown.

Trimming pared 6 bases from V and 3 bases from J, leaving 15 bases between. The length of the CDR3 is 15 residues. Per germline, CDR1 KGHSH and CDR2 LQKENI. The receptor's source is a male donor in good health and CMV-seropositive. Sequenced: PBMCs. The genes are TRBV18 and TRBJ1-3; D gene unclear. CDR3 coding DNA: TGTGCCAGCTCGTCCGGGAGCGACTTTGGAAACACCATATATTTT. Translating it yields CASSSGSDFGNTIYF.